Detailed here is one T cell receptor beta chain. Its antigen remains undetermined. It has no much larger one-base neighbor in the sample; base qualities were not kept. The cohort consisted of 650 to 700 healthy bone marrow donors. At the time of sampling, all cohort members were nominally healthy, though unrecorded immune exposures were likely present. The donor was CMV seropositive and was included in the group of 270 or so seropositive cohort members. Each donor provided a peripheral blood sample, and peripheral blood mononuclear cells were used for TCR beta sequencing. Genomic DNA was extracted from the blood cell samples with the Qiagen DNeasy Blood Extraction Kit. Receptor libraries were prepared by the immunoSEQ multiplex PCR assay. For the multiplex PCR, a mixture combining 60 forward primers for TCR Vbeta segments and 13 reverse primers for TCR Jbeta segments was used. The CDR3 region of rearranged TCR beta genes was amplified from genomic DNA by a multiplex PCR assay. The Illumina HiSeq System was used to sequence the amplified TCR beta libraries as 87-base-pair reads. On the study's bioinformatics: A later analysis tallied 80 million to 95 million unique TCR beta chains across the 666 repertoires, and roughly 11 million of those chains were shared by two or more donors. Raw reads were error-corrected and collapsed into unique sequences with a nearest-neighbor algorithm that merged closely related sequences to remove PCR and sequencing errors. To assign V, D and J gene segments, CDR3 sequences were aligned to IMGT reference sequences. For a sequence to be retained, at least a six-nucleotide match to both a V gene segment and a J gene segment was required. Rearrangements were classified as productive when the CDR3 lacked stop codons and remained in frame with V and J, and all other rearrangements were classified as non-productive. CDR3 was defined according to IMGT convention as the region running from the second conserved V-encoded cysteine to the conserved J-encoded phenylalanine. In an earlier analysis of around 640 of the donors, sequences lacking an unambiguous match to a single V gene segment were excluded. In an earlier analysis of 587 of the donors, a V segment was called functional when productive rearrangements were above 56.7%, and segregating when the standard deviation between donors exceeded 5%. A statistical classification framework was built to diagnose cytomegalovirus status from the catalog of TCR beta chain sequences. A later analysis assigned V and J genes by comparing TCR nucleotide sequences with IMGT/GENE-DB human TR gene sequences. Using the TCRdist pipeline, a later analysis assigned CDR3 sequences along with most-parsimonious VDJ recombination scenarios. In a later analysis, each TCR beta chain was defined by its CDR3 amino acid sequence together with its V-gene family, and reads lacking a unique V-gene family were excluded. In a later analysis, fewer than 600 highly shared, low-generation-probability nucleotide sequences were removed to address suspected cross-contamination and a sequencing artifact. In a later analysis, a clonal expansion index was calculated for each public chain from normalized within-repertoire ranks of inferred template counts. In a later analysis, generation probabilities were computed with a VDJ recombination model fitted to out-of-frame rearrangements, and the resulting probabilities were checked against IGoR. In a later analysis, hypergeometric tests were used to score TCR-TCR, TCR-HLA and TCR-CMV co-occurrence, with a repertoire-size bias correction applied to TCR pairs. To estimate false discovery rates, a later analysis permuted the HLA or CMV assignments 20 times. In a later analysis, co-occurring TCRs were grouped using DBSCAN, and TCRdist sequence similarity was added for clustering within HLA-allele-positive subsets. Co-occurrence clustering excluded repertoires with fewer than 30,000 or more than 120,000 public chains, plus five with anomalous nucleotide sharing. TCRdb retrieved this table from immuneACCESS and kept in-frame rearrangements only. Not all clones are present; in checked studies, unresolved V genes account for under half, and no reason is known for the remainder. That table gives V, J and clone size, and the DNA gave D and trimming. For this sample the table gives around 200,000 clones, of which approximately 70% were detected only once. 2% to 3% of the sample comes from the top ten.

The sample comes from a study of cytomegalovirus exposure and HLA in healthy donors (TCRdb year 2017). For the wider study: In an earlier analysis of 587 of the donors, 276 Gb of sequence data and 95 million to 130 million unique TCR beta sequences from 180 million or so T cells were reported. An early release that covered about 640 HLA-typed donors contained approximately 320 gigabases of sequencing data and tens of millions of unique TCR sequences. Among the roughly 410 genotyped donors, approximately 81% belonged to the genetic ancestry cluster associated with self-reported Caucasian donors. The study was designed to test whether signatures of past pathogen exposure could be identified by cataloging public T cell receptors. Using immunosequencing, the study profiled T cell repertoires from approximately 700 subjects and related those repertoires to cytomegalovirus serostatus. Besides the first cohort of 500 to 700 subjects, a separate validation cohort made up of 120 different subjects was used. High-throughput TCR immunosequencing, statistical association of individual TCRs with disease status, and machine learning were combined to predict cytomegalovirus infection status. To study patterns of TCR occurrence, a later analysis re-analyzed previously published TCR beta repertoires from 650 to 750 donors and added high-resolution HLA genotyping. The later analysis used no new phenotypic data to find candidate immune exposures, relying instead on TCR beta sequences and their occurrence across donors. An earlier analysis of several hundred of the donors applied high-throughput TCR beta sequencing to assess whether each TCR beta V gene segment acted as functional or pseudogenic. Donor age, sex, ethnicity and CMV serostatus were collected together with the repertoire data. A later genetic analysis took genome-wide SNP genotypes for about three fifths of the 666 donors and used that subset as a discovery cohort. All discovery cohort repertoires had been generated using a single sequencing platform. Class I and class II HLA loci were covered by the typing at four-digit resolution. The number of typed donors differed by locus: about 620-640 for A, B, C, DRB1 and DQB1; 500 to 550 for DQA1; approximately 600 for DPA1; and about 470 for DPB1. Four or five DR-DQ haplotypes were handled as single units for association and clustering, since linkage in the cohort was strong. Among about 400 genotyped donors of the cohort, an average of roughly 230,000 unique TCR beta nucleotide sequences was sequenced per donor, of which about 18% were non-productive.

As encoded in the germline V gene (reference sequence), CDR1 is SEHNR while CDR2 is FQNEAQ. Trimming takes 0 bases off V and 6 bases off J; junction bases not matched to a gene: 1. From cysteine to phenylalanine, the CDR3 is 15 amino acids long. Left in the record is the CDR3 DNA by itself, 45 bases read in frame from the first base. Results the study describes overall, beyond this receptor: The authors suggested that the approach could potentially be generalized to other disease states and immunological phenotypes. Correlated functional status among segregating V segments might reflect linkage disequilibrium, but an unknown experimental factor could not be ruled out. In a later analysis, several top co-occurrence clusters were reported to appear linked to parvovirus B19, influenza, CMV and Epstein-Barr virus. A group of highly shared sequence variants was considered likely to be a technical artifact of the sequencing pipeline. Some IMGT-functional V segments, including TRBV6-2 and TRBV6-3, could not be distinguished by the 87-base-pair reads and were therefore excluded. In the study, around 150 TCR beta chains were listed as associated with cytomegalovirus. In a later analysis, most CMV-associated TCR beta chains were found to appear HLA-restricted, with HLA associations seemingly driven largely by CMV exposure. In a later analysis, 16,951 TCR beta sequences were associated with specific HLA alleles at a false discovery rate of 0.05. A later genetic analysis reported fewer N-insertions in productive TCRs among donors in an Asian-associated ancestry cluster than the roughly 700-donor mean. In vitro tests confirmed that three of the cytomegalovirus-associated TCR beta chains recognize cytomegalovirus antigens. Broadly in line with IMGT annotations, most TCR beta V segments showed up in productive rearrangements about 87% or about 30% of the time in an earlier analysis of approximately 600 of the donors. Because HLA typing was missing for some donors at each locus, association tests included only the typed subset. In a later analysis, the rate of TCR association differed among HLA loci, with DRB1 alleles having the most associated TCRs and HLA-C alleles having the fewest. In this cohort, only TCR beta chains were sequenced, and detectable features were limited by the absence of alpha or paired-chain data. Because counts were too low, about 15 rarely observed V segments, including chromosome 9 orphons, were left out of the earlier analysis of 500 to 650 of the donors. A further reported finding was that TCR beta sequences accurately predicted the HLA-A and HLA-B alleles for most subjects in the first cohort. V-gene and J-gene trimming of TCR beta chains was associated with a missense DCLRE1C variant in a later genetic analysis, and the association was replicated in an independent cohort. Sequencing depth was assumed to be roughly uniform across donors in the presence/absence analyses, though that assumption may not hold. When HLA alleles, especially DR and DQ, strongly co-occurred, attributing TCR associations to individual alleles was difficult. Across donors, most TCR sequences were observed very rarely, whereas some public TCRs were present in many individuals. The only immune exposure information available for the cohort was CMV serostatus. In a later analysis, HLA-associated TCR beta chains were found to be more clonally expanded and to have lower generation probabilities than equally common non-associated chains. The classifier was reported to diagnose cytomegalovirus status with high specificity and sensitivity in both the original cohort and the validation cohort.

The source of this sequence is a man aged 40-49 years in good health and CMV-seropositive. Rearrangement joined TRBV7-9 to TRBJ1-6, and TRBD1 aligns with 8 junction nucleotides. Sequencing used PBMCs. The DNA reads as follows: TGTGCCAGCAGCTTAGCAGGACAGGGTAATTCACCCCTCCACTTT. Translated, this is CASSLAGQGNSPLHF.